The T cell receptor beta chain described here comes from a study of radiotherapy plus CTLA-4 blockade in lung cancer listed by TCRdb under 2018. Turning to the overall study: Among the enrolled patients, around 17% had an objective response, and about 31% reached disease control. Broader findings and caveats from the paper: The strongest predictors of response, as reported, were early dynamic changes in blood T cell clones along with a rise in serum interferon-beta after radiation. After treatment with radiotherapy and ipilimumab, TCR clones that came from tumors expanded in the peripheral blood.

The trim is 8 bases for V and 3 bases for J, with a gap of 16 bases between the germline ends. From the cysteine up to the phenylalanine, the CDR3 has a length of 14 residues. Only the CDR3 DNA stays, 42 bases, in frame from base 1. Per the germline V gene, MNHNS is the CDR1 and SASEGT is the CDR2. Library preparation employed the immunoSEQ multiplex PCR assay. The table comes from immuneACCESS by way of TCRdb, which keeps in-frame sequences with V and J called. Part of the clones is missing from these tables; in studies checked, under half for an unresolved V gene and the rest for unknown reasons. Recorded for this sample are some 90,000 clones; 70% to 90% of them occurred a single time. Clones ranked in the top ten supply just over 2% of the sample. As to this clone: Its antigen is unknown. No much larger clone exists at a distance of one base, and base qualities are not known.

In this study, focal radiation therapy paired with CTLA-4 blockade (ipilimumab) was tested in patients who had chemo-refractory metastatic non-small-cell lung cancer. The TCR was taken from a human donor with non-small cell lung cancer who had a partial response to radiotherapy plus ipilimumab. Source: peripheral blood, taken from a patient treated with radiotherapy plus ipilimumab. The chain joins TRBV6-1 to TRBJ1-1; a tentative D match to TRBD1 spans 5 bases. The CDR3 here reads CASPPLAGHTEAFF. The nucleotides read TGTGCCAGCCCCCCTCTGGCGGGACACACTGAAGCTTTCTTT.